These 16 T cell receptor beta chains were sequenced from one sample in a study of monozygotic twins with inflammatory bowel disease. Reanalyzing the 5' RACE reads, TCRdb keeps one entry per CDR3 protein, without DNA. This sample's table reports hundreds of thousands of distinct CDR3 sequences. Sequencing used blood. The receptors were gathered from a human donor with ulcerative colitis or Crohn's disease, or a healthy co-twin of an affected twin (not recorded which).

CDR3 amino acids: CSVGRVAYNEQFF. The chain uses TRBV29-1 and TRBJ2-1; TCRdb picks TRBD1, but there is no DNA to check that call. Germline V gives CDR1 SQVTM, CDR2 ANQGSEA. The CDR3 spans 13 residues.

The chain joins TRBV6-1 to TRBJ1-1. The CDR3 sequence is 16 residues long. Germline CDR1 MNHNS, CDR2 SASEGT. The CDR3 sequence is CASSASAGAMNTEAFF.

The chain links TRBV5-1 to TRBJ2-3. The germline CDR1 and CDR2 sequences are SGHRS and YFSETQ. The CDR3 is 14 residues long. The CDR3 spells CASSLGDNTDTQYF.

V is TRBV3-1 and J is TRBJ1-1. CDR1 and CDR2 from the germline V gene are LGHDT and YNNKEL (reference sequence). There are 14 residues in the CDR3. The chain's CDR3 is CASSQYDSRTEAFF.

The chain couples TRBV20-1 to TRBJ2-2; TCRdb selects TRBD1, and the lack of DNA leaves this call unchecked. The germline gives CDR1 DFQATT, CDR2 SNEGSKA (reference sequence). The CDR3 has 13 amino acids. The CDR3 here is CSAYRGDTGELFF.

The chain combines TRBV18 with TRBJ1-3; TCRdb proposes TRBD1, but this gene call is untestable without DNA. This CDR3 has 17 residues. The germline gives CDR1 KGHSH, CDR2 LQKENI. The CDR3: CASSPPSGSFSGNTIYF.

V usage is TRBV20-1 and J usage is TRBJ2-5; TCRdb outputs TRBD2, but without DNA this stays unchecked. CDR1 and CDR2 from the germline V gene are DFQATT and SNEGSKA (reference sequence). CDR3 size: 12 residues. This chain's CDR3 is CSAGASMETQYF.

V usage is TRBV6-6 and J usage is TRBJ2-7; checking the TCRdb D call of TRBD2 is not possible without DNA. The germline V gene encodes CDR1 MNHNY and CDR2 SVGAGI (reference sequence). CDR3 size: 13 residues. CDR3 sequence: CASSSPSAGGGHF.

J is TRBJ2-6 and V is TRBV4-2. Germline V gene sequence: CDR1 LGHNA, CDR2 YNFKEQ. The CDR3 runs 16 residues. The CDR3 reads CASSQDTDSGANVLTF.

The gene calls are TRBV6-1 and TRBJ1-5. The germline V gene has CDR1 MNHNS and CDR2 SASEGT. The CDR3 has 11 residues. The CDR3 sequence is CASSANQPQHF.

The genes are TRBV14 and TRBJ1-1. The CDR3 is made up of 13 amino acids. Germline CDR1 SGHDN, CDR2 FVKESK. CDR3 protein: CASSQQLYTEAFF.

The V and J genes are TRBV20-1 and TRBJ2-1; TCRdb's assignment of TRBD2 cannot be checked, as there is no DNA. The germline gives CDR1 DFQATT, CDR2 SNEGSKA (reference sequence). CDR3 size: 12 residues. The CDR3 protein is CSARKGQNEQFF.

The chain links TRBV29-1 to TRBJ2-1; TCRdb outputs TRBD1, but without DNA this stays unchecked. Germline V lookup: CDR1 SQVTM, CDR2 ANQGSEA. This CDR3 contains 13 residues. The CDR3: CSAGGSSYNEQFF.

This sequence joins TRBV7-8 and TRBJ2-7; the D call from TCRdb, TRBD2, cannot be confirmed without DNA. The CDR3 is 15 amino acids. Germline assignment: CDR1 SGHVS and CDR2 FQNEAQ. The CDR3 reads CASSFLGLAPYEQYF. The full variable domain, with the rest looked up from reference TRBV7-8 and TRBJ2-7, is GAGVSQSPRYKVAKRGQDVALRCDPISGHVSLFWYQQALGQGPEFLTYFQNEAQLDKSGLPSDRFFAERPEGSVSTLKIQRTQQEDSAVYLCASSFLGLAPYEQYFGPGTRLTVT.

V usage is TRBV10-3 and J usage is TRBJ1-6; the D call from TCRdb, TRBD1, cannot be confirmed without DNA. The CDR3 consists of 14 residues. Per germline, CDR1 ENHRY and CDR2 SYGVKD. This CDR3 reads CAITGDREGSPLHF.

This sequence joins TRBV10-3 and TRBJ1-2; checking the TCRdb D call of TRBD1 is not possible without DNA. Germline V gene data show CDR1 as ENHRY and CDR2 as SYGVKD. The CDR3 spans 14 residues. The CDR3 loop is CAIRGTGEFYGYTF.